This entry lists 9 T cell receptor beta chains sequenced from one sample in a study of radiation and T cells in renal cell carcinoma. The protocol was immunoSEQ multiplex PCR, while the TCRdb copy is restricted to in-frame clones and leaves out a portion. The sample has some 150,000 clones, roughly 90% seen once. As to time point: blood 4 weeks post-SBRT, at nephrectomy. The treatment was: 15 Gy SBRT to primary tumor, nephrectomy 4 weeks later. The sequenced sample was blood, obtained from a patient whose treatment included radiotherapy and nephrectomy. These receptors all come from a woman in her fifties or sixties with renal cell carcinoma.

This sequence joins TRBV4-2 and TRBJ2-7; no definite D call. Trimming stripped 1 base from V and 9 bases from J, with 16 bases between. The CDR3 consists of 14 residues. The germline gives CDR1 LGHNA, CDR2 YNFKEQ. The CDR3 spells CASSQGVSESGQYF. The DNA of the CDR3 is TGTGCCAGCAGCCAAGGCGTTTCGGAGTCTGGGCAGTACTTC.

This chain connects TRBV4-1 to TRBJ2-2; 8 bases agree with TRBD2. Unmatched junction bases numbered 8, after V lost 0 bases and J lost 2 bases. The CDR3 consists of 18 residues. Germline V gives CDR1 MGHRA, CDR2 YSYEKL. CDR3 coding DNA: TGCGCCAGCAGCCAAGATCTGCCGGGGGGGCGAAACACCGGGGAGCTGTTTTTT. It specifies CASSQDLPGGRNTGELFF.

This chain's CDR3 is CASSPGTGTVGTEAFF. The CDR3 DNA sequence: TGTGCCAGCAGCCCCGGGACAGGGACGGTGGGGACTGAAGCTTTCTTT. This sequence joins TRBV7-9 and TRBJ1-1, with 9 bases identical to TRBD1. V lost 5 bases, J lost 5 bases, and 12 bases stayed unmatched. Germline V gene lookup returns CDR1 SEHNR and CDR2 FQNEAQ (reference sequence). The length of the CDR3 is 16 residues.

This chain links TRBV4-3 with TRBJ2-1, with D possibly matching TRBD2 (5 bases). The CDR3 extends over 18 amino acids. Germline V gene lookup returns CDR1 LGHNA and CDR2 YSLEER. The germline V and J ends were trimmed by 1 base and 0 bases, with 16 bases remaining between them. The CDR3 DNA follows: TGCGCCAGCAGCCAAGGTAGAGAGCGGACGAGCTCCTACAATGAGCAGTTCTTC. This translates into CASSQGRERTSSYNEQFF.

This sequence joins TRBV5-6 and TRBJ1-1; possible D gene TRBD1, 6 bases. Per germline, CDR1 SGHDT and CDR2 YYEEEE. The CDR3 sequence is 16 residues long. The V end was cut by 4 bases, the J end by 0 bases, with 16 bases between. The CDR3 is CASSPGVGVVNTEAFF. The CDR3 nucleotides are TGTGCCAGCAGCCCAGGGGTGGGGGTAGTGAACACTGAAGCTTTCTTT. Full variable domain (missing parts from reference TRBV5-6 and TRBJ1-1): DAGVTQSPTHLIKTRGQQVTLRCSPKSGHDTVSWYQQALGQGPQFIFQYYEEEERQRGNFPDRFSGHQFPNYSSELNVNALLLGDSALYLCASSPGVGVVNTEAFFGQGTRLTVV.

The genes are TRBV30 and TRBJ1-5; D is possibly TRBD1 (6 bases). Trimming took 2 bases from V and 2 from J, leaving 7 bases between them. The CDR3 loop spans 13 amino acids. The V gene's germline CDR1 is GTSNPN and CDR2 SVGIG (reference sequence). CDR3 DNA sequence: TGTGCCTGGAGTCGACAGGGCAATCAGCCCCAGCATTTT. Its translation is CAWSRQGNQPQHF.

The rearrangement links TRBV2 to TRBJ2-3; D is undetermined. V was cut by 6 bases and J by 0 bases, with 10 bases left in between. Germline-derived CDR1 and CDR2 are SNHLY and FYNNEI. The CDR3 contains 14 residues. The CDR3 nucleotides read TGTGCCAGCAGAGAGGCAAGTAGCACAGATACGCAGTATTTT. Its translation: CASREASSTDTQYF. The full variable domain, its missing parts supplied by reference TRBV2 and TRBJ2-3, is EPEVTQTPSHQVTQMGQEVILRCVPISNHLYFYWYRQILGQKVEFLVSFYNNEISEKSEIFDDQFSVERPDGSNFTLKIRSTKLEDSAMYFCASREASSTDTQYFGPGTRLTVL.

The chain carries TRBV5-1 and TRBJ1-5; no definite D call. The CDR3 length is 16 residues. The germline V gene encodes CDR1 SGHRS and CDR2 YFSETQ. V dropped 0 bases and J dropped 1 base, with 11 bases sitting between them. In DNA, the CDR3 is TGCGCCAGCAGCTTGGGGGATGGGCTGAGCAATCAGCCCCAGCATTTT. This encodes CASSLGDGLSNQPQHF.

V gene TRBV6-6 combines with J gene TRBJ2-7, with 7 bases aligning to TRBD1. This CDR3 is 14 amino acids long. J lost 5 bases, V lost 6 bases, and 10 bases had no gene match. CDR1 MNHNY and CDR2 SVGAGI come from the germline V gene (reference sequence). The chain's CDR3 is CASSPGTVNNEQYF. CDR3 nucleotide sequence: TGTGCCAGCAGCCCCGGGACAGTTAACAACGAGCAGTACTTC.